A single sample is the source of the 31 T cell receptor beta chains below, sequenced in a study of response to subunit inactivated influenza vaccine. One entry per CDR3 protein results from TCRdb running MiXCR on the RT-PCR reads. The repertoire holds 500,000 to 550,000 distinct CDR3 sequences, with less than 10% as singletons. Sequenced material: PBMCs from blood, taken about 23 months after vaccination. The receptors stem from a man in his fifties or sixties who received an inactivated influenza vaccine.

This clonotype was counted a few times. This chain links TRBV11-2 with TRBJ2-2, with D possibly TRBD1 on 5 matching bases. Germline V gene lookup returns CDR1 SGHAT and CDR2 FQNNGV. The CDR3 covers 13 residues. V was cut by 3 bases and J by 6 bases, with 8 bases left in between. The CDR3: CASSFQGSGELFF. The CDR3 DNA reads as TGTGCCAGCAGCTTTCAGGGTTCCGGGGAGCTGTTTTTT. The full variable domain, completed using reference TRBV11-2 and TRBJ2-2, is EAGVAQSPRYKIIEKRQSVAFWCNPISGHATLYWYQQILGQGPKLLIQFQNNGVVDDSQLPKDRFSAERLKGVDSTLKIQPAKLEDSAVYLCASSFQGSGELFFGEGSRLTVL.

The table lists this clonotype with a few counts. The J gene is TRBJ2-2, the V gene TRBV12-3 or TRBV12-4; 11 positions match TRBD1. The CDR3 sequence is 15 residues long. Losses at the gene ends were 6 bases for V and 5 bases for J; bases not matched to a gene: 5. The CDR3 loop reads CASRSDRGRTGELFF. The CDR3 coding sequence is TGTGCCAGCAGATCGGACAGGGGGCGTACCGGGGAGCTGTTTTTT.

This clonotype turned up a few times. The CDR3, as DNA: TGTGCCAGCAGCTTATATTCGCAACGGCAGTACTTC. Amino acid sequence: CASSLYSQRQYF. V gene TRBV7-8 combines with J gene TRBJ2-7; the D is unclear. Trimming took 2 bases from V and 9 from J, leaving 11 bases between them. This CDR3 comprises 12 residues. The V gene's germline CDR1 is SGHVS and CDR2 FQNEAQ.

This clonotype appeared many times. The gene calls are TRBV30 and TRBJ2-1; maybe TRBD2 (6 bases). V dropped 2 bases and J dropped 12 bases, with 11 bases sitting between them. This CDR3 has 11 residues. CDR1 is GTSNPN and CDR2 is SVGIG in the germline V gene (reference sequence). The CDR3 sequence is CAWSKTRRQFF. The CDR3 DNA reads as TGTGCCTGGAGTAAGACTAGAAGGCAGTTCTTC.

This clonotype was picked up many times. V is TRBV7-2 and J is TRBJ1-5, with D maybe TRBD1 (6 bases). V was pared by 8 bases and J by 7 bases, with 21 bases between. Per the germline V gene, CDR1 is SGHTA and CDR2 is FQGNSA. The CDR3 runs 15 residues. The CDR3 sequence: CASASQGSLNQPQHF. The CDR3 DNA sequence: TGTGCCAGCGCGTCACAGGGTTCACTAAACCAGCCCCAGCATTTT. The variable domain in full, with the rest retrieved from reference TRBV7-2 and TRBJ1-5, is GAGVSQSPSNKVTEKGKDVELRCDPISGHTALYWYRQSLGQGLEFLIYFQGNSAPDKSGLPSDRFSAERTGGSVSTLTIQRTQQEDSAVYLCASASQGSLNQPQHFGDGTRLSIL.

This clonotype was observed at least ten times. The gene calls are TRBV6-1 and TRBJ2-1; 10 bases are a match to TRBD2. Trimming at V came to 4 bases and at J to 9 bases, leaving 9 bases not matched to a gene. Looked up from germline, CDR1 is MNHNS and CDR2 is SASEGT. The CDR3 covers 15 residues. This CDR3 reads CASSGGIAGGVEQFF. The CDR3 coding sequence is TGTGCCAGCAGTGGCGGGATAGCGGGAGGCGTTGAGCAGTTCTTC.

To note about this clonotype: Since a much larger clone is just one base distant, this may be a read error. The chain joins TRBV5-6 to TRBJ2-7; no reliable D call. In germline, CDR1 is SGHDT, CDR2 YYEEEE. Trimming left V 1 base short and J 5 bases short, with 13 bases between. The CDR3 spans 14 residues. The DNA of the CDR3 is TGTGCCAGCAGCTTGTTACCGAAAGGGCACGAGCAGTACTTC. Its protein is CASSLLPKGHEQYF.

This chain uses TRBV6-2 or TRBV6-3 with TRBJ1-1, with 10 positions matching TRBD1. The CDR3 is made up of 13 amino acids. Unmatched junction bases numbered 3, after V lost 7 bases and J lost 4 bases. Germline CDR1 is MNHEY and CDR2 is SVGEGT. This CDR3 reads CASIRTGGTEAFF. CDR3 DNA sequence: TGTGCCAGCATCAGGACAGGGGGCACTGAAGCTTTCTTT.

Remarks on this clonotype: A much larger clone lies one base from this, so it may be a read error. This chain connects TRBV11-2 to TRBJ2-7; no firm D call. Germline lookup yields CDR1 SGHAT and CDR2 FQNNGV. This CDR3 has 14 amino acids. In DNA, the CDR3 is TGTGCCGGCAGAGACGCGACTCTCAGGAGCGAGCAGTACTTC. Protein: CAGRDATLRSEQYF.

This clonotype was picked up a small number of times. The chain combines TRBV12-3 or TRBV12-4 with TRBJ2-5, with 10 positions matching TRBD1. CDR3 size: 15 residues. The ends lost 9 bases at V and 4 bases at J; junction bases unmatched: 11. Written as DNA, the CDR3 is TGTGCCAGTCGGAGGACAGGGGGAGTCAGAGAGACCCAGTACTTC. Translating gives CASRRTGGVRETQYF.

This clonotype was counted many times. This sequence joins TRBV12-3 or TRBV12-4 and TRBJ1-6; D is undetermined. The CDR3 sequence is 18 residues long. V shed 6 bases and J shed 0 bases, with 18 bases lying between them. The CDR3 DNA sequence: TGTGCCAGCAGCTCAACCGCCGACCAGAGCTCCTATAATTCACCCCTCCACTTT. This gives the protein CASSSTADQSSYNSPLHF.

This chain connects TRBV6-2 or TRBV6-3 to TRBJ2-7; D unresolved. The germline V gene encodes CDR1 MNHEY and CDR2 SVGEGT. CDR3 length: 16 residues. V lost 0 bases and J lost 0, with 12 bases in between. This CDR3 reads CASSYSMVGPSYEQYF. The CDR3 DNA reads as TGTGCCAGCAGTTACTCGATGGTCGGGCCCTCCTACGAGCAGTACTTC.

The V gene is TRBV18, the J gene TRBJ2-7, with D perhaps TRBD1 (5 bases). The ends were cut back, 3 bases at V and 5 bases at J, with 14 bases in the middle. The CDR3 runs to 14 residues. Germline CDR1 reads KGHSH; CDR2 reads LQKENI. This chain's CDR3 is CASSPQRGNDEQYF. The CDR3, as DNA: TGTGCCAGCTCACCTCAAAGGGGAAACGACGAGCAGTACTTC.

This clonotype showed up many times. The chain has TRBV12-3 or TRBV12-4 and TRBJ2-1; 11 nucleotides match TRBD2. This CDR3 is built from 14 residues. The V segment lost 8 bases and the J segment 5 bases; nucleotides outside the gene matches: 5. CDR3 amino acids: CASSTSGGNNEQFF. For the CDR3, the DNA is TGTGCCAGCTCTACTAGCGGGGGCAACAATGAGCAGTTCTTC.

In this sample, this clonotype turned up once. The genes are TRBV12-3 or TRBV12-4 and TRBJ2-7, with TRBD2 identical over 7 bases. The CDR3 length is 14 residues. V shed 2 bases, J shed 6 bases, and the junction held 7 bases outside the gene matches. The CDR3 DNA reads TGTGCCAGCAGTTTAACTAGCGAGAGGGGCGAGCAGTACTTC. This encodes CASSLTSERGEQYF.

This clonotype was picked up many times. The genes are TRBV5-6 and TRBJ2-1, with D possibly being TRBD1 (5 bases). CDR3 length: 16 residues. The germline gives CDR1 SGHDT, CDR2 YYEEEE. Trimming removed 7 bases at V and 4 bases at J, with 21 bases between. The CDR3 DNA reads TGTGCCAGCGTAAGCAAAACAGGTACTGGGTACAATGAGCAGTTCTTC. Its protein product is CASVSKTGTGYNEQFF.

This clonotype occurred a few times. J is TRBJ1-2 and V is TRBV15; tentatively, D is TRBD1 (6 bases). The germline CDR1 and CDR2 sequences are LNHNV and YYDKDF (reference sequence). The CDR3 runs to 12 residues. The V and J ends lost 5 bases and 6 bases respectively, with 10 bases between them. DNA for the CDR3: TGTGCCACCAGCCTGGGGGCGAATGGCTACACCTTC. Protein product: CATSLGANGYTF. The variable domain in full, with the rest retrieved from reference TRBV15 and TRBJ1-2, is DAMVIQNPRYQVTQFGKPVTLSCSQTLNHNVMYWYQQKSSQAPKLLFHYYDKDFNNEADTPDNFQSRRPNTSFCFLDIRSPGLGDTAMYLCATSLGANGYTFGSGTRLTVV.

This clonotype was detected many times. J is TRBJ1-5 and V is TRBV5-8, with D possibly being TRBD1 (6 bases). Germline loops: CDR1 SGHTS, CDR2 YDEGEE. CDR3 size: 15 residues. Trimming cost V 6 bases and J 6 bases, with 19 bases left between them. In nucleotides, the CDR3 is TGTGCCAGCACCCCTCGGGGGGGCATCAGTCAGCCCCAGCATTTT. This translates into CASTPRGGISQPQHF.

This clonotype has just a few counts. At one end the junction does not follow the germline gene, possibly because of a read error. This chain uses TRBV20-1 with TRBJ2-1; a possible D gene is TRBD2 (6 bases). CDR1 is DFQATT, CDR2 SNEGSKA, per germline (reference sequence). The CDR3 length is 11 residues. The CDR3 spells CSAASRAGLYF. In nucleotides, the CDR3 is TGCAGTGCAGCGTCCCGAGCGGGTCTTTACTTC.

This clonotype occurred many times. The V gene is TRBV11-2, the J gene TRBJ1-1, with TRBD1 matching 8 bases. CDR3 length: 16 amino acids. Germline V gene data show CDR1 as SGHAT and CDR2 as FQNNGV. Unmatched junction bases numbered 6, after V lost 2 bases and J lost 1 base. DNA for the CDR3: TGTGCCAGCAGCTTAAGCAGGGGGCGAGGGAACACTGAAGCTTTCTTT. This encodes CASSLSRGRGNTEAFF.

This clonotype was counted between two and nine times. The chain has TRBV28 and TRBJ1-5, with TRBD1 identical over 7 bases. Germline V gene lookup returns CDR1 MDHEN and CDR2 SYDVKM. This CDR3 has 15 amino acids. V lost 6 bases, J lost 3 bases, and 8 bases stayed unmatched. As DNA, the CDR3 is TGTGCCAGCAGCAGTGGACAGGTGAACAATCAGCCCCAGCATTTT. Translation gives CASSSGQVNNQPQHF.

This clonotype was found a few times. CDR3 residues: CASSYETGEAYEQYF. The CDR3 DNA is TGTGCCAGCAGTTACGAAACCGGGGAGGCCTACGAGCAGTACTTC. V gene TRBV6-2 or TRBV6-3 combines with J gene TRBJ2-7; possible D gene TRBD2, 6 bases. The CDR3 has 15 residues. From germline, CDR1 is MNHEY and CDR2 SVGEGT. Trimming took off 2 bases at V and 2 bases at J, with 13 bases between the two ends.

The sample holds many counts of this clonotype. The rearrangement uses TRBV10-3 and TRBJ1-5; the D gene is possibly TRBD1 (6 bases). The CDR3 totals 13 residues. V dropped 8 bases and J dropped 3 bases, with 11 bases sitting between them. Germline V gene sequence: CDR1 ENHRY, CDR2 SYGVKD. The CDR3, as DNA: TGTGCCATCGCCCAGGGGCCCAATCAGCCCCAGCATTTT. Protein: CAIAQGPNQPQHF.

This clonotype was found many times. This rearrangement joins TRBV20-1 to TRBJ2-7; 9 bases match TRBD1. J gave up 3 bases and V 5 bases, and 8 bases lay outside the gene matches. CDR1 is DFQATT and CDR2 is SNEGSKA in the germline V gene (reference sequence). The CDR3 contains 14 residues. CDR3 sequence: CSAHPRDRVYEQYF. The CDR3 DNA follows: TGCAGTGCTCACCCCCGGGACAGGGTCTACGAGCAGTACTTC.

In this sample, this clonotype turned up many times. As DNA, the CDR3 is TGTGCCAGCAGCTATAGCGGCCCATACAATGAGCAGTTCTTC. Translated, it gives CASSYSGPYNEQFF. This chain uses TRBV12-3 or TRBV12-4 with TRBJ2-1; D may be TRBD2 (6 bases). The germline V and J ends were trimmed by 6 bases and 4 bases, with 13 bases remaining between them. The CDR3 covers 14 residues.

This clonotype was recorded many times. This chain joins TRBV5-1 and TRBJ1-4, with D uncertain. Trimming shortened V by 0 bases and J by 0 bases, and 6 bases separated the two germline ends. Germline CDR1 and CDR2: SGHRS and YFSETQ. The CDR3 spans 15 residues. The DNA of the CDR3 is TGCGCCAGCAGCTTGGCTGGGACAACTAATGAAAAACTGTTTTTT. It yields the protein CASSLAGTTNEKLFF.

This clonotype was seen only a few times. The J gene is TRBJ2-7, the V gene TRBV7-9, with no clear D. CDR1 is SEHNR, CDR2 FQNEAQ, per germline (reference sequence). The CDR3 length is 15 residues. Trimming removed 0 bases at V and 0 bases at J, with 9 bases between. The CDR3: CASSLAWDVSYEQYF. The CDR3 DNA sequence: TGTGCCAGCAGCTTAGCGTGGGATGTCTCCTACGAGCAGTACTTC.

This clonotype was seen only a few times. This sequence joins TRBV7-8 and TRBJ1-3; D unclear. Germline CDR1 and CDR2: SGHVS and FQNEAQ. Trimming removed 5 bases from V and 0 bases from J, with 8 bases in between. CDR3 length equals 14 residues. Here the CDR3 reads CASSHISSGNTIYF. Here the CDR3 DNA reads TGTGCCAGCAGCCACATCAGCTCTGGAAACACCATATATTTT.

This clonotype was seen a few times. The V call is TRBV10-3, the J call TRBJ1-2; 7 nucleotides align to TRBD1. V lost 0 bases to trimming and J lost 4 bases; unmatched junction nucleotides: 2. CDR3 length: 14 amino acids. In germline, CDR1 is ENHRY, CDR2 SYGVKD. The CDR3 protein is CAISESGQIYGYTF. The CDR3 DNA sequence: TGTGCCATCAGTGAGTCGGGACAGATCTATGGCTACACCTTC.

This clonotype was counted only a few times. The CDR3 bases are TGTGCCAGCAGTTCACGACTAGTTTCCTACAATGAGCAGTTCTTC. It encodes CASSSRLVSYNEQFF. The chain couples TRBV28 to TRBJ2-1, with a weak D call TRBD2 (6 bases). CDR1 is MDHEN and CDR2 is SYDVKM in the germline V gene. This CDR3 is 15 amino acids long. With 4 bases removed from V and 1 base from J, the gap between germline ends came to 11 bases.

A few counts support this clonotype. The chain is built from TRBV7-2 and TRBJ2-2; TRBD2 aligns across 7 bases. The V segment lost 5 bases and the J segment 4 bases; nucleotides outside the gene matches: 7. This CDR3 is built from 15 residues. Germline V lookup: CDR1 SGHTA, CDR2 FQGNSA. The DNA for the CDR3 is TGTGCCAGCAGCCGGGGGAGGGGACTCACCGGGGAGCTGTTTTTT. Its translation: CASSRGRGLTGELFF.